These 11 T cell receptor beta chains originate from one sample sequenced in a study of T-cell reconstitution after alpha-beta-depleted transplantation in children. TCRbeta library construction was performed incorporating unique molecular identifiers. TCRdb reprocessed the PCR reads with MiXCR, giving one entry per CDR3 protein. The repertoire holds about 440,000 distinct CDR3 sequences, with 43% as singletons. This specimen was PBMCs, taken before TCRalphabeta/CD19-depleted stem cell transplant. All receptors derive from a girl aged 2-10 years with aplastic anemia, due to receive a stem cell transplant.

This chain uses TRBV6-5 with TRBJ2-7; D is unresolved. The V end lost 0 bases, the J end lost 6 bases, and 9 bases lay between the germline ends. Germline V gene lookup returns CDR1 MNHEY and CDR2 SVGAGI. This CDR3 comprises 13 residues. The CDR3 here is CASSYSDPLEQYF. CDR3 DNA: TGTGCCAGCAGTTACTCGGACCCCCTCGAGCAGTACTTC.

This clonotype was recorded a few times. The rearrangement joins TRBV7-7 to TRBJ2-1; D might be TRBD1 or TRBD2, each matching 6 bases. Trimming cost V 1 base and J 8 bases, with 12 bases left between them. Germline assignment: CDR1 SSHAT and CDR2 FNYEAQ (reference sequence). The CDR3 consists of 14 residues. CDR3: CASSLVKEGDEQFF. CDR3 bases: TGTGCCAGCAGCTTAGTAAAGGAGGGGGATGAGCAGTTCTTC.

This rearrangement joins TRBV7-9 to TRBJ2-3; 8 nucleotides match TRBD2. The CDR3 is 17 amino acids. Germline CDR1 and CDR2: SEHNR and FQNEAQ (reference sequence). Trimming cost V 2 bases and J 0 bases; bases outside gene matches: 7. CDR3 bases: TGTGCCAGCAGCTTACGCGGGGGGCCGAGAAGCACAGATACGCAGTATTTT. This gives the protein CASSLRGGPRSTDTQYF.

This rearrangement joins TRBV7-9 to TRBJ2-7; D perhaps matches TRBD1 (5 bases). The CDR3 length is 13 residues. From germline, CDR1 is SEHNR and CDR2 FQNEAQ (reference sequence). The V and J ends lost 4 bases and 6 bases respectively, with 13 bases between them. DNA for the CDR3: TGTGCCAGCAGCTCGGACATTTCGACCGAGCAGTACTTC. Translating gives CASSSDISTEQYF.

This chain connects TRBV12-3 or TRBV12-4 to TRBJ2-2; the D is unclear. CDR3 length: 13 amino acids. The V and J ends lost 2 bases and 8 bases respectively, with 9 bases between them. The CDR3 DNA reads TGTGCCAGCAGTTTATGGGCCGAGGGGGAGCTGTTTTTT. Translating gives CASSLWAEGELFF.

V gene TRBV5-1 combines with J gene TRBJ2-5; D is uncertain. Germline assignment: CDR1 SGHRS and CDR2 YFSETQ. Trimming took 1 base from V and 1 from J, leaving 8 bases between them. The CDR3 extends over 14 amino acids. CDR3 bases: TGCGCCAGCAGCTTGACACTCCCCCAAGAGACCCAGTACTTC. The encoded protein is CASSLTLPQETQYF.

This clonotype was detected ten times or more. The CDR3 region is CAISEKGGPYEQYF. The DNA for the CDR3 is TGTGCCATCAGTGAGAAAGGGGGCCCCTACGAGCAGTACTTC. This chain connects TRBV10-3 to TRBJ2-7; 7 bases match TRBD1. Germline V CDR1 and CDR2: ENHRY, SYGVKD. Trimming removed 2 bases from V and 2 bases from J; junction bases left unmatched: 3. The CDR3 is made up of 14 amino acids.

As for this clonotype: This sequence may be a read error, since a much larger clone differs from it by one base. The V gene is TRBV19, the J gene TRBJ1-2; D ambiguous. There are 11 residues in the CDR3. Germline V CDR1 and CDR2: LNHDA, SQIVND (reference sequence). In DNA, the CDR3 is TGTGCCAGCAAGCTCAACTATGGCGACACCTTC. As protein: CASKLNYGDTF.

The chain has TRBV7-2 and TRBJ2-3; D remains ambiguous. The CDR3 consists of 14 residues. Per germline, CDR1 SGHTA and CDR2 FQGNSA. V gave up 5 bases and J gave up 5 bases, with 14 bases separating them. CDR3 in DNA: TGTGCCAGCAGCCGCGGACCTGGCGGAGATACGCAGTATTTT. Its protein is CASSRGPGGDTQYF.

This chain connects TRBV20-1 to TRBJ2-3; D remains unclear. V lost 0 bases and J 2 bases, leaving 15 bases between the germline ends. This CDR3 spans 16 amino acids. CDR1 is DFQATT, CDR2 SNEGSKA, per germline (reference sequence). The CDR3 region has the DNA TGCAGTGCTAGAGAACGGCTTTGGGCCCTCACAGATACGCAGTATTTT. Translating gives CSARERLWALTDTQYF.

This clonotype was seen repeatedly, ten times or more. This chain connects TRBV24-1 to TRBJ2-3, with 9 positions matching TRBD1. With V trimmed by 3 bases and J by 6 bases, 3 bases remained unmatched. The CDR3 contains 14 residues. Germline lookup yields CDR1 KGHDR and CDR2 SFDVKD. The CDR3 nucleotides read TGTGCCACCAGTGATCCGGGACAGGGCGATACGCAGTATTTT. Protein sequence: CATSDPGQGDTQYF.